Presented here are 17 T cell receptor beta chains from one specimen sequenced in a study of monozygotic twins with inflammatory bowel disease. TCRdb processed the 5' RACE reads again and assigns one entry to each CDR3 protein, with no DNA. The sample's table shows 160,000 or so distinct CDR3 sequences. Sequenced sample: blood. These receptors were taken from a human donor with ulcerative colitis or Crohn's disease, or a healthy co-twin of an affected twin (not recorded which).

This chain connects TRBV11-2 to TRBJ2-1; TCRdb outputs TRBD2, but without DNA this stays unchecked. Germline V gene sequence: CDR1 SGHAT, CDR2 FQNNGV. The CDR3 covers 16 residues. CDR3 sequence reads: CASSLGLAVTYNEQFF.

J is TRBJ2-5 and V is TRBV7-9; TCRdb gives TRBD1 as the D gene, but with no DNA this cannot be confirmed. The CDR3 extends over 14 amino acids. Per the germline V gene, CDR1 is SEHNR and CDR2 is FQNEAQ (reference sequence). The CDR3 is CASSLLTGGETQYF.

The rearrangement links TRBV10-3 to TRBJ2-7; TCRdb designates TRBD1, a call that cannot be tested without DNA. The CDR3 consists of 13 residues. The germline gives CDR1 ENHRY, CDR2 SYGVKD. Here the CDR3 reads CAITRTGAYEQYF.

The chain is built from TRBV7-3 and TRBJ2-5. The CDR3 covers 14 residues. Germline-derived CDR1 and CDR2 are SGHTA and FQGTGA. The chain's CDR3 is CASSADGVQETQYF. The entire variable domain, with the rest obtained from reference TRBV7-3 and TRBJ2-5, is as follows: GAGVSQTPSNKVTEKGKYVELRCDPISGHTALYWYRQSLGQGPEFLIYFQGTGAADDSGLPNDRFFAVRPEGSVSTLKIQRTERGDSAVYLCASSADGVQETQYFGPGTRLLVL.

The gene calls are TRBV20-1 and TRBJ2-1; TCRdb reports TRBD2, a call that lacks DNA to check it against. This CDR3 is built from 14 residues. The V gene's germline CDR1 is DFQATT and CDR2 SNEGSKA (reference sequence). This chain's CDR3 is CSAVGTRNYNEQFF.

The chain carries TRBV6-2 or TRBV6-3 and TRBJ2-2; TCRdb gives TRBD2 as the D gene, but with no DNA this cannot be confirmed. The germline gives CDR1 MNHEY, CDR2 SVGEGT. The CDR3 is made up of 18 amino acids. The CDR3 loop reads CASSYLSRASGVPGELFF.

The chain joins TRBV12-3 or TRBV12-4 to TRBJ2-1; no DNA is available, so the TRBD2 call from TCRdb remains unchecked. This CDR3 is built from 17 residues. The CDR3 region is CASSYTSGGSSYNEQFF.

J is TRBJ2-7 and V is TRBV20-1; TCRdb proposes TRBD2, but this gene call is untestable without DNA. The CDR3 length is 14 residues. Germline CDR1 and CDR2: DFQATT and SNEGSKA (reference sequence). CDR3 amino acids: CSAPVLAGSYEQYF.

The chain recombines TRBV7-9 with TRBJ1-6; TCRdb names TRBD1, which stays unverified in the absence of DNA. This CDR3 has 14 residues. Germline V gene data show CDR1 as SEHNR and CDR2 as FQNEAQ (reference sequence). The CDR3 is CASSFGTGNSPLHF.

This chain's CDR3 is CARLIGRAGEQFF. This chain links TRBV19 with TRBJ2-1; TCRdb names TRBD2, which stays unverified in the absence of DNA. The CDR3 runs 13 residues. Germline V gene data show CDR1 as LNHDA and CDR2 as SQIVND (reference sequence). The whole variable domain, filled in from reference TRBV19 and TRBJ2-1, reads DGGITQSPKYLFRKEGQNVTLSCEQNLNHDAMYWYRQDPGQGLRLIYYSQIVNDFQKGDIAEGYSVSREKKESFPLTVTSAQKNPTAFYLCARLIGRAGEQFFGPGTRLTVL.

The chain recombines TRBV24-1 with TRBJ1-4; absent DNA, TCRdb's TRBD1 call cannot be checked. The germline V gene has CDR1 KGHDR and CDR2 SFDVKD. The CDR3 runs to 14 residues. CDR3 sequence: CATSDQGDSEKLFF.

The J gene is TRBJ2-2, the V gene TRBV5-5. Looked up from germline, CDR1 is SGHKS and CDR2 is YYEKEE (reference sequence). This CDR3 has 15 residues. The CDR3 region is CASSMDSANTGELFF.

The chain is built from TRBV7-2 and TRBJ2-3; the D call of TRBD2 rests on TCRdb alone, since no DNA is present to check it. The germline gives CDR1 SGHTA, CDR2 FQGNSA. CDR3 length: 13 amino acids. The CDR3 loop reads CASSNTGGRTQYF.

The V gene is TRBV18, the J gene TRBJ2-1. The CDR3 loop spans 15 amino acids. Germline CDR1 and CDR2: KGHSH and LQKENI. This chain's CDR3 is CASSPSVDSYNEQFF.

J is TRBJ2-6 and V is TRBV7-2; as DNA is missing, the TRBD2 call by TCRdb cannot be tested. Germline V CDR1 and CDR2: SGHTA, FQGNSA. This CDR3 comprises 15 residues. The CDR3 reads CAIPPKGSGANVLTF.

The chain uses TRBV12-3 or TRBV12-4 and TRBJ1-3; TCRdb calls TRBD1, which cannot be checked without DNA. The length of the CDR3 is 17 residues. The CDR3 spells CASSEGTGANSGNTIYF.

The chain employs TRBV11-3 and TRBJ2-2. The CDR3 loop spans 15 amino acids. CDR1 SGHNT and CDR2 YENEEA come from the germline V gene. This CDR3 reads CASSSGTANTGELFF. Combining the CDR3 with reference TRBV11-3 and TRBJ2-2 gives the whole variable domain EAGVVQSPRYKIIEKKQPVAFWCNPISGHNTLYWYLQNLGQGPELLIRYENEEAVDDSQLPKDRFSAERLKGVDSTLKIQPAELGDSAVYLCASSSGTANTGELFFGEGSRLTVL.